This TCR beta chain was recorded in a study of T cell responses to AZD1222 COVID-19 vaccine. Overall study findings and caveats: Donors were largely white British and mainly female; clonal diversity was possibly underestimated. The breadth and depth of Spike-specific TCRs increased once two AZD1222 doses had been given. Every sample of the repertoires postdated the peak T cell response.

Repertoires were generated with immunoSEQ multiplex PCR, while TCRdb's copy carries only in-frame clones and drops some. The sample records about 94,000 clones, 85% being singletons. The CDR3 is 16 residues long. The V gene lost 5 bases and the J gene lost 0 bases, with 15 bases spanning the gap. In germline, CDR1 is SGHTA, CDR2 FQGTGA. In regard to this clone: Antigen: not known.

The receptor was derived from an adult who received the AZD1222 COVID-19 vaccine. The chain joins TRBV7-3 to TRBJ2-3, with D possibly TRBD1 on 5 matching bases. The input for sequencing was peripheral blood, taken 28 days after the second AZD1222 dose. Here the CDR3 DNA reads TGTGCCAGCAGCCCAATGGGGCGGTATAGCACAGATACGCAGTATTTT. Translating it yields CASSPMGRYSTDTQYF.